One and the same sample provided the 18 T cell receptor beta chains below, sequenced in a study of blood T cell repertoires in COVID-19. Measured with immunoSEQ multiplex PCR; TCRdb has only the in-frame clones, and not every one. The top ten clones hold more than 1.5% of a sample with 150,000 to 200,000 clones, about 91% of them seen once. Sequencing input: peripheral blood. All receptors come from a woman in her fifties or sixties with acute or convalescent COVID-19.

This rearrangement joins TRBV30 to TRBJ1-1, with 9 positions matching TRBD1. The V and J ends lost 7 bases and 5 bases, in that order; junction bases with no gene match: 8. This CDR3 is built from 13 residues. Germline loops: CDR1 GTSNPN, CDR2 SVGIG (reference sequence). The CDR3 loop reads CASPGQGRTEAFF. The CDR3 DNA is TGTGCCTCTCCGGGACAGGGAAGAACTGAAGCTTTCTTT.

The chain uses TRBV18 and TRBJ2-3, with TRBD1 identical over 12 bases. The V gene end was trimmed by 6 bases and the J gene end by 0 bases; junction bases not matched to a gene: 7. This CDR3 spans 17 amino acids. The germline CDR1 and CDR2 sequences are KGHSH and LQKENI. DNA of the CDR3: TGTGCCAGCTCCACTGGGACAGGGGGCGTCAGCACAGATACGCAGTATTTT. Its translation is CASSTGTGGVSTDTQYF.

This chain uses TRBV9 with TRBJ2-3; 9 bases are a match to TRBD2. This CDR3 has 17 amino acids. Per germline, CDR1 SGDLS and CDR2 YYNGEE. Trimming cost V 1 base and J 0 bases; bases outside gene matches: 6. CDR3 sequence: CASSVRAGGLSTDTQYF. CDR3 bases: TGTGCCAGCAGCGTACGAGCGGGGGGCCTTAGCACAGATACGCAGTATTTT.

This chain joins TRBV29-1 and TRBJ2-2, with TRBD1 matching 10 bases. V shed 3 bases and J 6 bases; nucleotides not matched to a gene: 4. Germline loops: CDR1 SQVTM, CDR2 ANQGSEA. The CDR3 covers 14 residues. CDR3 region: CSVDRQGAAGELFF. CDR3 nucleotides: TGCAGCGTTGATAGACAGGGGGCGGCCGGGGAGCTGTTTTTT.

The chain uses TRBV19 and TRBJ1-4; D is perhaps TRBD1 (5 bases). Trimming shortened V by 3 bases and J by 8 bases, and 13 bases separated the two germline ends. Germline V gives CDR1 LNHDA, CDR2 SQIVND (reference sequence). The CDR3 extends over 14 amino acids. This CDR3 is CASSMGQVGEKLFF. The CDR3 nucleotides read TGTGCCAGTAGTATGGGGCAGGTCGGGGAAAAACTGTTTTTT.

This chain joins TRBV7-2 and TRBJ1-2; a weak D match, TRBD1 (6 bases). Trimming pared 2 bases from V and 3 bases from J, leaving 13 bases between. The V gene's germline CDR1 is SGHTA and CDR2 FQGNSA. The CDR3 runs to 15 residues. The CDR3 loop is CASSLNDPGDYGYTF. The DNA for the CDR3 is TGTGCCAGCAGCTTAAATGATCCAGGGGACTATGGCTACACCTTC.

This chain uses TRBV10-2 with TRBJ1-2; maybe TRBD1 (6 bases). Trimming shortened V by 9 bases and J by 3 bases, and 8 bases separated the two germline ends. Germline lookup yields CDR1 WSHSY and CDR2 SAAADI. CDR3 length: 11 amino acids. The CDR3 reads CASSGDYGYTF. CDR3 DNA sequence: TGCGCCAGTTCAGGGGACTATGGCTACACCTTC.

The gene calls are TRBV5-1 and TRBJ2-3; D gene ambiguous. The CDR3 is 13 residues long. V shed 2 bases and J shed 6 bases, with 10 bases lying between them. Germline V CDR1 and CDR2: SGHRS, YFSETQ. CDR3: CASSFDSLDTQYF. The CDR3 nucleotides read TGCGCCAGCAGCTTCGACTCCCTGGATACGCAGTATTTT.

This CDR3 is CASSQEGGPGNTEAFF. The CDR3 nucleotides read TGTGCCAGCAGCCAAGAGGGGGGGCCGGGGAACACTGAAGCTTTCTTT. V is TRBV14 and J is TRBJ1-1; possibly TRBD1 for D (6 bases). The CDR3 consists of 16 residues. Germline lookup yields CDR1 SGHDN and CDR2 FVKESK. Trimming removed 0 bases at V and 1 base at J, with 12 bases between.

DNA of the CDR3: TGTGCCAGCAGCGCGACAGCGCGCGGCTACACCTTC. This sequence encodes CASSATARGYTF. The chain combines TRBV7-2 with TRBJ1-2; D is possibly TRBD1 (5 bases). V dropped 5 bases and J dropped 8 bases, with 12 bases sitting between them. Germline V gene data show CDR1 as SGHTA and CDR2 as FQGNSA. The CDR3 spans 12 residues.

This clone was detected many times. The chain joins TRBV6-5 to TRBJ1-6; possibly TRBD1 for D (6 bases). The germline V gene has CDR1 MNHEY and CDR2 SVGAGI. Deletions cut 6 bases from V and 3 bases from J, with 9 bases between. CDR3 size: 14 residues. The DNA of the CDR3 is TGTGCCAGCAGACAGGGTTTCTATAATTCACCCCTCCACTTT. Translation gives CASRQGFYNSPLHF.

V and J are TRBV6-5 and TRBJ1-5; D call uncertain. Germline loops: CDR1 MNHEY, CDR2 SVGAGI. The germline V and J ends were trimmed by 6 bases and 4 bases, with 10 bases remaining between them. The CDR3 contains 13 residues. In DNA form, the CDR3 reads TGTGCCAGCAGGACGGGTCCAAATCAGCCCCAGCATTTT. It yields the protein CASRTGPNQPQHF.

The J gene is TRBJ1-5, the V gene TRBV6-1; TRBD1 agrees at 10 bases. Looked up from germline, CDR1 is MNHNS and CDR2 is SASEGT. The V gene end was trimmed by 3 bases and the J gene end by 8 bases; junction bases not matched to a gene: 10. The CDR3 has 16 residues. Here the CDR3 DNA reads TGTGCCAGCAGTGATTATGGGACAGGGGTTGGTAAGCCCCAGCATTTT. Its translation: CASSDYGTGVGKPQHF.

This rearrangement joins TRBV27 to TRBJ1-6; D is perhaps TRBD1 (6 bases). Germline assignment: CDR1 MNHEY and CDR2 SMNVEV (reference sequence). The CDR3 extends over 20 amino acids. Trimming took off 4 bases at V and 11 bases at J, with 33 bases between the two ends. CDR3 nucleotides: TGTGCCAGCAGTTGGGTTAGAGGGGGGGAAAAAGGCCCTGGCACGGCACCCCTCCACTTT. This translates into CASSWVRGGEKGPGTAPLHF.

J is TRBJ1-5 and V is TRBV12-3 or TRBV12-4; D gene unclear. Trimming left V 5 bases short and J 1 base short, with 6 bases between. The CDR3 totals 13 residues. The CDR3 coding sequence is TGTGCCAGCAGTCAGCGAAGCAATCAGCCCCAGCATTTT. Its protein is CASSQRSNQPQHF.

CDR3 sequence: CASSFTREGYGYTF. The CDR3 nucleotides read TGTGCCAGCAGTTTTACCAGGGAGGGCTATGGCTACACCTTC. The V call is TRBV6-5, the J call TRBJ1-2; possible D gene TRBD1, 5 bases. V was pared by 4 bases and J by 4 bases, with 13 bases between. The length of the CDR3 is 14 residues. Germline assignment: CDR1 MNHEY and CDR2 SVGAGI.

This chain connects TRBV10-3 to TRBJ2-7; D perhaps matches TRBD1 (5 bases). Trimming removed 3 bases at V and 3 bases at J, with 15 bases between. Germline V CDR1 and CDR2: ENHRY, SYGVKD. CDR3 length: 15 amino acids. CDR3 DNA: TGTGCCATCAGTGACAGGGTTAGGACCCTCTACGAGCAGTACTTC. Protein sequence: CAISDRVRTLYEQYF.

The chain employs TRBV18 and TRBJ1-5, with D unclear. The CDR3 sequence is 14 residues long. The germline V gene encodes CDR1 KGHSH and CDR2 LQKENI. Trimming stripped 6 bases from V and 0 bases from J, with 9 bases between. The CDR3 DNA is TGTGCCAGCTCCTCCGGGGATAGCAATCAGCCCCAGCATTTT. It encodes CASSSGDSNQPQHF.